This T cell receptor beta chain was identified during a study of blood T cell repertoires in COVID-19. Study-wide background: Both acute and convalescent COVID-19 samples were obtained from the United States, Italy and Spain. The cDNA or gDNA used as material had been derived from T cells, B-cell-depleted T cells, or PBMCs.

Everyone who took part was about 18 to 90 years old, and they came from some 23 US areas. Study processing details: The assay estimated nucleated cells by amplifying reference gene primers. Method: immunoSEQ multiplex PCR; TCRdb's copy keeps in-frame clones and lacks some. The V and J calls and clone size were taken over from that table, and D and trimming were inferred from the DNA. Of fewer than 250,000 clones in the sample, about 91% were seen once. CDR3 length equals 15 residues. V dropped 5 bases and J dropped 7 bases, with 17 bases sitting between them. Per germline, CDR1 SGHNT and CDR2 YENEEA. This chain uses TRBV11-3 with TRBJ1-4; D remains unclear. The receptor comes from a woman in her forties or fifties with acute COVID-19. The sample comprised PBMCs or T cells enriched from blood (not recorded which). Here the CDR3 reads CASSVLGHKVEKLFF. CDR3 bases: TGTGCCAGCAGCGTACTGGGCCATAAAGTTGAAAAACTGTTTTTT.